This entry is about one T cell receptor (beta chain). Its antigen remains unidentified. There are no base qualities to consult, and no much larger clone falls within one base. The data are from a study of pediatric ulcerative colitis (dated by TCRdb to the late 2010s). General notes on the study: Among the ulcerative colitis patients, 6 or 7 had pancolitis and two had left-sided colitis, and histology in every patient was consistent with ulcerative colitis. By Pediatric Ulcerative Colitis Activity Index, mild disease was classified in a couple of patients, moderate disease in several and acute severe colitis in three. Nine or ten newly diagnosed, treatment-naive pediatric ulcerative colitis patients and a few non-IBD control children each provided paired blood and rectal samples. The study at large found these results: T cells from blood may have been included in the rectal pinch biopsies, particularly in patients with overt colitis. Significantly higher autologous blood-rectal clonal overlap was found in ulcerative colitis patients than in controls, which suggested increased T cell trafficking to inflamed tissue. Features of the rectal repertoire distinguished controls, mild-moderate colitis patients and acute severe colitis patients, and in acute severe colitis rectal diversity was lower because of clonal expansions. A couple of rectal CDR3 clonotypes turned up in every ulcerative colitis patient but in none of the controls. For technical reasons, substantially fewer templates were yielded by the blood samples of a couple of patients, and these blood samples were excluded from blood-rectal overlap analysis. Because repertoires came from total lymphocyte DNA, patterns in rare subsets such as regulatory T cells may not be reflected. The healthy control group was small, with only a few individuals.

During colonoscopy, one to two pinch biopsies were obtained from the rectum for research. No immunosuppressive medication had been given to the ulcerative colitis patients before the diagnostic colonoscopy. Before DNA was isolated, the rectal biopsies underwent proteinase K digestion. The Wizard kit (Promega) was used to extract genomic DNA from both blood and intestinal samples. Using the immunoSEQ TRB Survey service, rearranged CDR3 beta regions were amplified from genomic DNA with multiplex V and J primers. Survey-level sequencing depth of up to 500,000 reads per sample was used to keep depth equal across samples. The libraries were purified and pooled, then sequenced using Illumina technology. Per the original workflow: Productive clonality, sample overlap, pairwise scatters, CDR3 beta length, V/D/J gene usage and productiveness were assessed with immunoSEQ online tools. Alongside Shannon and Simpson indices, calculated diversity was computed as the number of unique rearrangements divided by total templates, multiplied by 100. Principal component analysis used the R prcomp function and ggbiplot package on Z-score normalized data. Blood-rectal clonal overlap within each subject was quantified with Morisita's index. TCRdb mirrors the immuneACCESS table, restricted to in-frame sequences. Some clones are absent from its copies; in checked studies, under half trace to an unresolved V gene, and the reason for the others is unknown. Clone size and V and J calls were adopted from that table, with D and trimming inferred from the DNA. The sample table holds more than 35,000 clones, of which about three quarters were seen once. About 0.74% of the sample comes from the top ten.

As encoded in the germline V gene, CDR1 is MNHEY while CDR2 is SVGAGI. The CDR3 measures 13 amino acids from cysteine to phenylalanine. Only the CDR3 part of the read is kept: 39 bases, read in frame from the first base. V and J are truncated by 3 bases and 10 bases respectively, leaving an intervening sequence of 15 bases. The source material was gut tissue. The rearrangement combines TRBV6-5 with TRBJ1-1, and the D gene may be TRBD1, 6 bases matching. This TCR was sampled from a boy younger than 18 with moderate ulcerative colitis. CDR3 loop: CASSYRQGLGAFF. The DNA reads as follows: TGTGCCAGCAGTTATCGGCAGGGGCTCGGAGCTTTCTTT.